Presented here are 16 T cell receptor beta chains from one specimen sequenced in a study of radiotherapy plus CTLA-4 blockade in lung cancer. Sequencing used immunoSEQ multiplex PCR; TCRdb keeps in-frame clones, though not all of them. The sample includes roughly 50,000 clones, approximately 91% of them seen just once. Specimen: peripheral blood, collected from a patient treated with radiotherapy plus ipilimumab. These receptors all come from a human donor with non-small cell lung cancer whose response to radiotherapy plus ipilimumab could not be evaluated.

The chain is built from TRBV5-6 and TRBJ1-1; a weak D match, TRBD1 (5 bases). Germline V gene sequence: CDR1 SGHDT, CDR2 YYEEEE. Trimming took 0 bases from V and 2 from J, leaving 8 bases between them. The CDR3 spans 14 residues. DNA for the CDR3: TGTGCCAGCAGCTTGGGGACAATCAACACTGAAGCTTTCTTT. It encodes CASSLGTINTEAFF.

V and J are TRBV19 and TRBJ1-1, with no clear D. This CDR3 contains 14 residues. CDR1 is LNHDA, CDR2 SQIVND, per germline (reference sequence). Trimming removed 4 bases from V and 4 bases from J, with 13 bases in between. CDR3 amino acids: CASSSGLGPTEAFF. CDR3 DNA sequence: TGTGCCAGTAGTAGTGGACTTGGGCCCACTGAAGCTTTCTTT.

The V and J genes are TRBV7-2 and TRBJ1-6; no clear D. Germline assignment: CDR1 SGHTA and CDR2 FQGNSA. CDR3 length: 17 residues. Trimming removed 1 base from V and 4 bases from J, with 14 bases in between. Here the CDR3 reads CASSLGIFGGYNSPLHF. DNA of the CDR3: TGTGCCAGCAGCTTAGGTATATTCGGAGGATATAATTCACCCCTCCACTTT.

This chain uses TRBV11-2 with TRBJ2-7; D ambiguous. Trimming took off 3 bases at V and 0 bases at J, with 9 bases between the two ends. This CDR3 spans 14 amino acids. Germline assignment: CDR1 SGHAT and CDR2 FQNNGV. The CDR3 sequence: CASSFQVPSYEQYF. The CDR3 DNA reads as TGTGCCAGCAGCTTCCAGGTTCCCTCCTACGAGCAGTACTTC.

The V and J genes are TRBV30 and TRBJ1-4; D is uncertain. Germline CDR1 GTSNPN, CDR2 SVGIG (reference sequence). V gave up 3 bases and J gave up 8 bases, with 16 bases separating them. This CDR3 is 14 amino acids long. CDR3 protein: CAWRVPGPGEKLFF. CDR3 in DNA: TGTGCCTGGAGGGTACCGGGCCCGGGGGAAAAACTGTTTTTT.

V gene TRBV2 combines with J gene TRBJ2-7; 7 positions agree with TRBD2. This CDR3 has 13 residues. The trim removed 6 bases at V and 3 bases at J, leaving 5 bases unmatched. Germline-derived CDR1 and CDR2 are SNHLY and FYNNEI. As DNA, the CDR3 is TGTGCCAGCAGGGCGGGAGTTTTCTACGAGCAGTACTTC. Its translation is CASRAGVFYEQYF.

The gene calls are TRBV29-1 and TRBJ2-2, with D perhaps TRBD2 (5 bases). V lost 7 bases and J lost 4, with 10 bases in between. CDR3 length: 12 amino acids. Germline CDR1 SQVTM, CDR2 ANQGSEA. CDR3 nucleotide sequence: TGCAGCGGGACTGGAAGCACCGGGGAGCTGTTTTTT. Residues: CSGTGSTGELFF.

This clone was seen a handful of times. The chain links TRBV6-1 to TRBJ2-2; D is perhaps TRBD1 (6 bases). The V end was cut by 6 bases, the J end by 7 bases, with 12 bases between. This CDR3 spans 13 amino acids. Germline values: CDR1 MNHNS, CDR2 SASEGT. The CDR3 sequence: CASRNQGIGELFF. The DNA for the CDR3 is TGTGCCAGCAGGAATCAGGGGATCGGGGAGCTGTTTTTT.

This clone was seen a few times. The chain combines TRBV4-3 with TRBJ2-3; 11 nucleotides align to TRBD1. CDR1 and CDR2 from the germline V gene are LGHNA and YSLEER. The CDR3 is 17 amino acids. The V segment lost 4 bases and the J segment 1 base; nucleotides outside the gene matches: 7. CDR3 amino acids: CASSRRDRGRGTDTQYF. CDR3 sequence (DNA): TGCGCCAGCAGCCGCCGGGACAGGGGGAGGGGCACAGATACGCAGTATTTT.

The V call is TRBV10-3, the J call TRBJ1-3; a weak D match, TRBD1 (6 bases). The CDR3 is 13 residues long. Germline V gene sequence: CDR1 ENHRY, CDR2 SYGVKD. V was shortened by 0 bases and J by 8 bases, with 8 bases between the two germline ends. CDR3 in amino acids: CAISESQGYTIYF. The CDR3 nucleotides read TGTGCCATCAGTGAGTCACAGGGTTACACCATATATTTT.

The rearrangement uses TRBV7-6 and TRBJ1-1; tentatively, D is TRBD1 (6 bases). The V gene's germline CDR1 is SGHVS and CDR2 FNYEAQ. The V gene lost 1 base and the J gene lost 8 bases, with 11 bases spanning the gap. The CDR3 is made up of 13 amino acids. The CDR3 loop reads CASSLGRGGEAFF. CDR3 in DNA: TGTGCCAGCAGCTTAGGACGCGGGGGCGAAGCTTTCTTT.

The rearrangement links TRBV18 to TRBJ1-3; D gene uncertain. Trimming pared 1 base from V and 2 bases from J, leaving 15 bases between. CDR3 length equals 17 residues. Germline V gene lookup returns CDR1 KGHSH and CDR2 LQKENI. The CDR3 DNA reads as TGTGCCAGCTCACCACGAGGGCAGAGCTCCGCTGGAAACACCATATATTTT. Protein sequence: CASSPRGQSSAGNTIYF.

This chain connects TRBV5-6 to TRBJ2-4; possibly TRBD2 for D (7 bases). V lost 4 bases and J 6 bases, leaving 17 bases between the germline ends. The CDR3 loop spans 15 amino acids. Germline loops: CDR1 SGHDT, CDR2 YYEEEE. This chain's CDR3 is CASSGMGGASNIQYF. The CDR3 coding sequence is TGTGCCAGCAGCGGGATGGGGGGGGCGTCAAACATTCAGTACTTC.

The rearrangement uses TRBV11-2 and TRBJ2-1, with 8 bases lining up with TRBD2. The CDR3 contains 15 residues. The V gene end was trimmed by 5 bases and the J gene end by 6 bases; junction bases not matched to a gene: 9. CDR1 and CDR2 (germline): SGHAT, FQNNGV. CDR3 residues: CASSTPGLEANEQFF. The CDR3 DNA reads TGTGCCAGCAGCACACCGGGACTAGAAGCCAATGAGCAGTTCTTC.

The chain employs TRBV5-1 and TRBJ1-2, with 7 bases aligning to TRBD1. The J segment lost 2 bases and the V segment lost 0 bases, leaving 1 base of the junction unmatched. Germline loops: CDR1 SGHRS, CDR2 YFSETQ. The CDR3 consists of 14 residues. The CDR3 spells CASSLDRGNYGYTF. In DNA, the CDR3 is TGCGCCAGCAGCTTGGACAGGGGAAACTATGGCTACACCTTC.

This clone was recorded only once. CDR3 nucleotide sequence: TGTGCCAGCAGCGTAGCTGGGACAACCCTCTCCTACAATGAGCAGTTCTTC. Translating gives CASSVAGTTLSYNEQFF. The V and J genes are TRBV9 and TRBJ2-1, with D tentatively TRBD1 (6 bases). V lost 0 bases and J 0 bases, leaving 13 bases between the germline ends. CDR3 size: 17 residues. From germline, CDR1 is SGDLS and CDR2 YYNGEE.